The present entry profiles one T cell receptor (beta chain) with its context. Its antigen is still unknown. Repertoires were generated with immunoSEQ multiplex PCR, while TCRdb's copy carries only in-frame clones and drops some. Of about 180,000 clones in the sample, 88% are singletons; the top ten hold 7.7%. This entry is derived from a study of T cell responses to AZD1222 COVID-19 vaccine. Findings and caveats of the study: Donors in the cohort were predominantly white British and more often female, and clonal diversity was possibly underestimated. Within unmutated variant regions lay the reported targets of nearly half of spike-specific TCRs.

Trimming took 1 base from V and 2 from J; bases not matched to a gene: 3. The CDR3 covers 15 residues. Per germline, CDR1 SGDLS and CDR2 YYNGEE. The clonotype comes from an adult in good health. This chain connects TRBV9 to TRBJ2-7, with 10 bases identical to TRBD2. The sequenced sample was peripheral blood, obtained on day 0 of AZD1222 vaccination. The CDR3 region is CASSVSGGAAYEQYF. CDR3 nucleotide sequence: TGTGCCAGCAGCGTAAGCGGGGGGGCCGCCTACGAGCAGTACTTC.